These 17 T cell receptor beta chains were all obtained from the same sample, sequenced in a study of Graves' ophthalmopathy and Graves' hyperthyroidism. Amplification targeted the TCR beta CDR3 regions, with RNA transcripts as the source material. Second-round multiplex PCR came after first-round RT-PCR with HTBI primers. In TCRdb, the multiplex PCR reads were re-called with MiXCR into one record per CDR3 protein. The table shows approximately 160,000 distinct CDR3 sequences, with 35% to 50% occurring only once. Sequencing input: peripheral blood. These receptors were taken from a man aged 30 to 39 with Graves' ophthalmopathy.

This clonotype was observed at least ten times. CDR3 loop: CASSVDDGIFDEQYF. CDR3 bases: TGTGCCAGCAGTGTCGATGACGGGATATTCGACGAGCAGTACTTC. V is TRBV12-3 or TRBV12-4 and J is TRBJ2-7; TRBD2 is a possible D gene (5 bases). V was cut by 5 bases and J by 5 bases, with 19 bases left in between. The CDR3 sequence is 15 residues long.

Ten or more counts support this clonotype. The rearrangement uses TRBV12-3 or TRBV12-4 and TRBJ1-1; unclear D gene. CDR3 length: 13 amino acids. V was trimmed by 6 bases and J by 4 bases, leaving 12 bases between them. The CDR3 protein is CASRRNGGTEAFF. DNA for the CDR3: TGTGCCAGCAGACGGAATGGTGGCACTGAAGCTTTCTTT.

This clonotype was found many times. The V gene is TRBV6-5, the J gene TRBJ1-3; D remains ambiguous. CDR3 length equals 15 residues. V was pared by 8 bases and J by 0 bases, with 14 bases between. Germline assignment: CDR1 MNHEY and CDR2 SVGAGI. CDR3 sequence reads: CASLLNSLSGNTIYF. DNA of the CDR3: TGTGCCAGCCTCTTAAACAGCCTCTCTGGAAACACCATATATTTT.

This clonotype was seen repeatedly, ten times or more. The V gene is TRBV12-3 or TRBV12-4, the J gene TRBJ1-2, with D maybe TRBD1 (5 bases). The ends were cut back, 7 bases at V and 3 bases at J, with 9 bases in the middle. The CDR3 runs 12 residues. The CDR3 sequence: CASTREDYGYTF. CDR3 DNA: TGTGCCAGCACCAGGGAGGACTATGGCTACACCTTC.

This clonotype was observed many times. An end of the junction differs from the germline gene, which may be a read error. The genes are TRBV7-2 and TRBJ1-1; D perhaps matches TRBD1 (5 bases). The CDR3 spans 13 residues. CDR1 is SGHTA, CDR2 FQGNSA, per germline. CDR3 in DNA: TGTGCCAACAGCTTAGAGTTCAGGGATGAAGCTTTCTTT. Its protein is CANSLEFRDEAFF.

This chain links TRBV6-5 with TRBJ2-7, with TRBD1 as a possible D gene (5 bases). CDR3 length: 13 amino acids. Germline V gene data show CDR1 as MNHEY and CDR2 as SVGAGI. V shed 0 bases and J shed 3 bases, with 6 bases lying between them. The CDR3 spells CASSYSTVYEQYF. The DNA of the CDR3 is TGTGCCAGCAGTTACTCGACAGTCTACGAGCAGTACTTC.

This clonotype appeared many times. The genes are TRBV28 and TRBJ2-5, with a tentative D call TRBD1 (6 bases). V gave up 6 bases and J gave up 2 bases, with 19 bases separating them. The CDR3 consists of 16 residues. Germline CDR1 and CDR2: MDHEN and SYDVKM. CDR3 sequence reads: CASSPSLVGQQETQYF. CDR3 DNA: TGTGCCAGCAGCCCTAGCCTCGTTGGACAGCAAGAGACCCAGTACTTC.

Many counts were recorded for this clonotype. CDR3 loop: CASSYRTTVQETQYF. The CDR3, as DNA: TGTGCCAGCAGTTATCGGACAACCGTCCAAGAGACCCAGTACTTC. J is TRBJ2-5 and V is TRBV28; possibly TRBD1 for D (5 bases). V lost 4 bases to trimming and J lost 1 base, with 13 bases between them. The CDR3 is 15 amino acids. CDR1 and CDR2 from the germline V gene are MDHEN and SYDVKM. Filled out from reference TRBV28 and TRBJ2-5, the complete variable domain reads DVKVTQSSRYLVKRTGEKVFLECVQDMDHENMFWYRQDPGLGLRLIYFSYDVKMKEKGDIPEGYSVSREKKERFSLILESASTNQTSMYLCASSYRTTVQETQYFGPGTRLLVL.

In this sample, this clonotype turned up many times. The V call is TRBV28, the J call TRBJ1-1, with D maybe TRBD1 (6 bases). CDR1 is MDHEN, CDR2 SYDVKM, per germline. With 7 bases removed from V and 4 bases from J, the gap between germline ends came to 16 bases. The CDR3 length is 14 residues. DNA of the CDR3: TGTGCCAGCATATCGCCCAGGGGTACCACTGAAGCTTTCTTT. This encodes CASISPRGTTEAFF.

This clonotype has a count of ten or more. The chain links TRBV7-2 to TRBJ2-7; D not certain. Germline lookup yields CDR1 SGHTA and CDR2 FQGNSA. This CDR3 region has 15 residues. Trimming cost V 6 bases and J 7 bases, with 22 bases left between them. The CDR3 reads CASSFRTDYGSEQYF. The CDR3 nucleotides read TGTGCCAGCAGTTTCCGGACCGATTACGGGTCTGAGCAGTACTTC. The full variable domain, completed using reference TRBV7-2 and TRBJ2-7, is GAGVSQSPSNKVTEKGKDVELRCDPISGHTALYWYRQSLGQGLEFLIYFQGNSAPDKSGLPSDRFSAERTGGSVSTLTIQRTQQEDSAVYLCASSFRTDYGSEQYFGPGTRLTVT.

This chain links TRBV29-1 with TRBJ2-7; D gene unclear. CDR1 is SQVTM, CDR2 ANQGSEA, per germline. The CDR3 is made up of 13 amino acids. V was clipped by 6 bases and J by 3 bases, with 15 bases between them. The CDR3 nucleotides are TGCAGCGTACCAGTTGTACGGAACTACGAGCAGTACTTC. Amino acid sequence: CSVPVVRNYEQYF.

CDR3 amino acids: CTQEAGACEQYF. Here the CDR3 DNA reads TGCACCCAGGAGGCGGGAGCGTGCGAGCAGTACTTC. This rearrangement joins TRBV20-1 to TRBJ2-7, with 7 bases fitting TRBD2. The CDR3 extends over 12 amino acids. The germline gives CDR1 DFQATT, CDR2 SNEGSKA (reference sequence).

This clonotype was counted ten times or more. The chain has TRBV28 and TRBJ2-7, with a tentative D call TRBD2 (5 bases). Germline loops: CDR1 MDHEN, CDR2 SYDVKM. V dropped 5 bases and J dropped 0 bases, with 11 bases sitting between them. This CDR3 region has 14 residues. The CDR3 sequence: CASSIQRFSYEQYF. In DNA form, the CDR3 reads TGTGCCAGCAGTATCCAGCGGTTCTCCTACGAGCAGTACTTC.

Ten or more counts support this clonotype. The genes are TRBV19 and TRBJ1-5; tentative D call: TRBD1 (5 bases). CDR3 length equals 13 residues. Germline CDR1 is LNHDA and CDR2 is SQIVND (reference sequence). Trimming removed 7 bases from V and 0 bases from J, with 7 bases in between. The CDR3 nucleotides read TGTGCCAGTACGGGGGTTAGCAATCAGCCCCAGCATTTT. Translation gives CASTGVSNQPQHF.

This clonotype came up many times. This chain joins TRBV24-1 and TRBJ2-7; D gene unclear. Germline V gene lookup returns CDR1 KGHDR and CDR2 SFDVKD. The CDR3 extends over 11 amino acids. V lost 4 bases and J 4 bases, leaving 4 bases between the germline ends. The CDR3, as DNA: TGTGCCACCAGTGACCGATACGAGCAGTACTTC. As protein: CATSDRYEQYF.

The rearrangement uses TRBV6-2 or TRBV6-3 and TRBJ2-7, with TRBD2 matching over 12 bases. Germline CDR1 MNHEY, CDR2 SVGEGT. The CDR3 extends over 19 amino acids. V shed 0 bases and J 4 bases; nucleotides not matched to a gene: 13. The CDR3 DNA reads as TGTGCCAGCAGTTACTCGGACGGACGGCGACTAGCGGGAGATTACGAGCAGTACTTC. This codes for CASSYSDGRRLAGDYEQYF.

At least ten counts were recorded for this clonotype. The gene calls are TRBV24-1 and TRBJ1-2; D unresolved. V was trimmed by 6 bases and J by 6 bases, leaving 16 bases between them. CDR1 is KGHDR and CDR2 is SFDVKD in the germline V gene. The CDR3 runs to 14 residues. CDR3 DNA sequence: TGTGCCACCAGTAAGTCTTCCCTTCCGGATGGCTACACCTTC. This translates into CATSKSSLPDGYTF.